Below, 2 T cell receptor beta chains from the same sample are listed, as sequenced in a study of blood T cells in healthy people across ages. PCR was performed a second time for about 7 to 12 cycles using a sample-barcoded 5' primer and a J-beta primer mix. One entry per CDR3 protein results from TCRdb running MiXCR on the 5' RACE reads. Among some 760,000 distinct CDR3 sequences listed, roughly 25% were seen once. These same data were also listed under a study on T cells of mothers and their children.

Sequenced material: blood. All receptors derive from a boy aged 5 to 17 in good health.

This clonotype was recorded a few times. The chain uses TRBV4-2 and TRBJ2-5; 12 bases fit TRBD2. The V gene end was trimmed by 1 base and the J gene end by 5 bases; junction bases not matched to a gene: 5. Germline CDR1 reads LGHNA; CDR2 reads YNFKEQ. This CDR3 is built from 16 residues. This chain's CDR3 is CASSQGTSGTQETQYF. The CDR3 nucleotides are TGTGCCAGCAGCCAAGGGACTAGCGGGACCCAGGAGACCCAGTACTTC.

This clonotype has only a few counts. V usage is TRBV20-1 and J usage is TRBJ1-2; 8 bases match TRBD1. V dropped 2 bases and J dropped 6; count of bases not matched to a gene: 5. Germline-derived CDR1 and CDR2 are DFQATT and SNEGSKA (reference sequence). This CDR3 is 13 amino acids long. CDR3 coding DNA: TGCAGTGCTAGACGGACAGGGTCTCATGGCTACACCTTC. Translation gives CSARRTGSHGYTF.